This T cell receptor beta chain was sequenced during a study of shared clonotypes between healthy human individuals. Findings and caveats of the study: For sorted subsets, rarefaction showed incomplete sequencing despite large depth. Clonotype sharing across donors was expected to vary with sequencing depth.

The test was conducted at deep level. Sequenced by immunoSEQ multiplex PCR; TCRdb stores in-frame clones only, minus some. Here the sample spans over 2,000,000 clones, just over 90% being singletons. About this clone: Antigen unknown.

Selected positively for CCR7 and CD45RO-negative, naive CD8 cells excluded terminally differentiated effector memory CD45RA+ cells. Everyone who donated was a Caucasian adult who lived in Nashville, Tennessee. Germline V CDR1 and CDR2: ENHRY, SYGVKD. With 0 bases removed from V and 4 bases from J, the gap between germline ends came to 15 bases. CDR3 length: 16 residues. Sequenced material: naive CD8+ T cells from PBMCs. The chain employs TRBV10-3 and TRBJ1-1; no firm D call. The TCR comes from a man aged 18-30 years in good health. Some clones in this sample may be carry-over from other donors' samples. The CDR3 bases are TGTGCCATCAGTGAGTCGAGGCCCGCCTCCGGCACTGAAGCTTTCTTT. Protein sequence: CAISESRPASGTEAFF.